This TCR beta chain was found in a study of somatic mutations in cytotoxic T cells in rheumatoid arthritis. Some clones are missing from TCRdb's copy, which holds only in-frame ones; the method was immunoSEQ multiplex PCR. The sample lists 23,000 or so clones; 70% to 80% were seen once. The CDR3 covers 18 residues. Trimming stripped 1 base from V and 5 bases from J, with 21 bases between. Germline CDR1 SGHRS, CDR2 YFSETQ. The sequence was collected from a woman aged 18-30 years in good health. V is TRBV5-1 and J is TRBJ2-2, with D perhaps matching TRBD2 (6 bases). Sequenced material: CD8+ T cells sorted from blood. The CDR3 bases are TGCGCCAGCAGCTTGCCCCATAGAGGAGGGGAAGGTACCGGGGAGCTGTTTTTT. Residues: CASSLPHRGGEGTGELFF.